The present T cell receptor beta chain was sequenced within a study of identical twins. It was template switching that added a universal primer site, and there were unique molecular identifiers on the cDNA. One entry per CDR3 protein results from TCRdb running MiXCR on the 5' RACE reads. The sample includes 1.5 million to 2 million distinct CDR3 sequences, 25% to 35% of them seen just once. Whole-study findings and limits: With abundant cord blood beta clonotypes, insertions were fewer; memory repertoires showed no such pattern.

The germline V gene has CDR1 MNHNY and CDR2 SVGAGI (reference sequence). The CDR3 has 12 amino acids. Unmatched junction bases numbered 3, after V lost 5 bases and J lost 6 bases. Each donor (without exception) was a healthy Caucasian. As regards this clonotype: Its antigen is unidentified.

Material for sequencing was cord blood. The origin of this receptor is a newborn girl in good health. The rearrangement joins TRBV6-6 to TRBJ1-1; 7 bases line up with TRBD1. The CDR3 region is CASSRQGPEAFF. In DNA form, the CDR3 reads TGTGCCAGCAGTCGACAGGGCCCTGAAGCTTTCTTT.